What follows are 17 T cell receptor beta chains derived from one specimen sequenced in a study of cytomegalovirus exposure and HLA in healthy donors. It was with 60 Vbeta and 13 Jbeta primers that the PCR ran. The assay was immunoSEQ multiplex PCR, and TCRdb's table has in-frame clones only and misses some. In the table there are about 180,000 clones, around 80% of which are singletons. Sample: PBMCs. The receptor source for this set is a man younger than 35 in good health and CMV-seronegative.

This clone came up once. The CDR3 here is CASSLGSPGELFF. CDR3 DNA sequence: TGTGCCAGCAGTTTGGGGAGCCCCGGGGAGCTGTTTTTT. The chain links TRBV27 to TRBJ2-2; D might be TRBD2 (5 bases). CDR3 length: 13 amino acids. V lost 3 bases, J lost 6 bases, and 8 bases lay in between. Per germline, CDR1 MNHEY and CDR2 SMNVEV (reference sequence).

The V gene is TRBV6-1, the J gene TRBJ2-2, with 11 positions matching TRBD2. V shed 4 bases, J shed 5 bases, and the junction held 9 bases outside the gene matches. CDR1 is MNHNS and CDR2 is SASEGT in the germline V gene. The length of the CDR3 is 17 residues. As DNA, the CDR3 is TGTGCCAGCAGTGCCCAGTTAGCGGGGGGGCGAACCGGGGAGCTGTTTTTT. It yields the protein CASSAQLAGGRTGELFF.

The chain recombines TRBV29-1 with TRBJ2-7, with 10 bases aligning to TRBD2. From germline, CDR1 is SQVTM and CDR2 ANQGSEA. CDR3 length: 14 amino acids. V shed 6 bases and J 5 bases; nucleotides not matched to a gene: 10. The CDR3 coding sequence is TGCAGCGTCGCCCGGCGGCTAGCGGGAGACGAGCAGTACTTC. This sequence encodes CSVARRLAGDEQYF.

The rearrangement joins TRBV7-6 to TRBJ1-2, with 10 positions matching TRBD1. J lost 7 bases, V lost 4 bases, and 9 bases had no gene match. CDR3 length: 15 residues. CDR1 is SGHVS, CDR2 FNYEAQ, per germline. CDR3 sequence (DNA): TGTGCCAGCAGCTCAGCCCGGACAGGGGGATGTGGCTACACCTTC. Amino acids: CASSSARTGGCGYTF.

V usage is TRBV13 and J usage is TRBJ2-1, with TRBD2 matching over 9 bases. The CDR3 is made up of 17 amino acids. The germline V gene has CDR1 PRHDT and CDR2 FYEKMQ (reference sequence). Trimming took 5 bases from V and 3 from J; bases not matched to a gene: 11. CDR3 region: CASSPHGAGGIYNEQFF. CDR3 DNA sequence: TGTGCCAGCAGCCCCCATGGAGCGGGGGGTATCTACAATGAGCAGTTCTTC.

For this clone: Different DNA sequences within this sample yield the same CDR3. V gene TRBV6-5 combines with J gene TRBJ1-6; TRBD1 might be the D (6 bases). Germline V gene lookup returns CDR1 MNHEY and CDR2 SVGAGI. The V end lost 4 bases, the J end lost 10 bases, and 14 bases lay between the germline ends. This CDR3 is built from 14 residues. The CDR3 bases are TGTGCCAGCAGTTCGCTGGACAGTAGATCACCCCTCCACTTT. It codes for CASSSLDSRSPLHF.

The chain joins TRBV7-2 to TRBJ2-1, with TRBD2 as a possible D gene (5 bases). Germline assignment: CDR1 SGHTA and CDR2 FQGNSA. V gave up 5 bases and J gave up 7 bases, with 15 bases separating them. The CDR3 spans 14 residues. CDR3 nucleotides: TGTGCCAGCAGCCCCGGGCCCCGGAGGAATGAGCAGTTCTTC. Its protein product is CASSPGPRRNEQFF.

The J gene is TRBJ1-2, the V gene TRBV7-9; D not resolved. The CDR3 consists of 15 residues. The germline V and J ends were trimmed by 5 bases and 0 bases, with 13 bases remaining between them. Germline V gene lookup returns CDR1 SEHNR and CDR2 FQNEAQ (reference sequence). The CDR3 loop is CASSREDGANYGYTF. In DNA form, the CDR3 reads TGTGCCAGCAGCCGCGAGGACGGGGCTAACTATGGCTACACCTTC.

This chain joins TRBV7-3 and TRBJ2-5; 9 nucleotides align to TRBD2. The CDR3 consists of 15 residues. Trimming took 5 bases from V and 4 from J; bases not matched to a gene: 8. The V gene's germline CDR1 is SGHTA and CDR2 FQGTGA. CDR3 in amino acids: CASSPSGIEGETQYF. The CDR3 bases are TGTGCCAGCAGCCCTAGCGGGATAGAAGGAGAGACCCAGTACTTC.

The rearrangement links TRBV2 to TRBJ1-2; possible D gene TRBD1, 6 bases. Trimming removed 5 bases from V and 7 bases from J, with 17 bases in between. CDR3 length equals 14 residues. Germline assignment: CDR1 SNHLY and CDR2 FYNNEI. CDR3 nucleotide sequence: TGTGCCAGCAGTACCACAACAGGGATGCGTGGCTACACCTTC. Protein: CASSTTTGMRGYTF.

This clone was detected once. This chain links TRBV19 with TRBJ1-5; TRBD1 is a possible D gene (5 bases). Trimming took 4 bases from V and 1 from J, leaving 14 bases between them. Germline loops: CDR1 LNHDA, CDR2 SQIVND (reference sequence). CDR3 length equals 16 residues. The CDR3 region is CASSTQGLQSNQPQHF. CDR3 nucleotides: TGTGCCAGTAGTACCCAGGGCCTTCAAAGCAATCAGCCCCAGCATTTT.

The rearrangement uses TRBV7-8 and TRBJ1-4; D gene unclear. Germline V CDR1 and CDR2: SGHVS, FQNEAQ. The CDR3 consists of 15 residues. The V gene lost 2 bases and the J gene lost 8 bases, with 15 bases spanning the gap. The CDR3 coding sequence is TGTGCCAGCAGCTTAAGGTGGCAACTAGGAGAAAAACTGTTTTTT. Translated: CASSLRWQLGEKLFF.

The chain employs TRBV5-4 and TRBJ2-7; 9 positions match TRBD1. This CDR3 spans 15 amino acids. After removal of 4 bases from V and 4 bases from J, the junction contained 9 bases not matched to a gene. Germline V CDR1 and CDR2: SGHNT, YYREEE (reference sequence). CDR3 DNA: TGTGCCAGCAGCCCCGGGACAGGGAATTCTTACGAGCAGTACTTC. Amino acids: CASSPGTGNSYEQYF.

The V and J genes are TRBV30 and TRBJ2-7, with D perhaps matching TRBD2 (7 bases). The CDR3 loop spans 12 amino acids. The germline V and J ends were trimmed by 3 bases and 6 bases, with 12 bases remaining between them. Germline assignment: CDR1 GTSNPN and CDR2 SVGIG (reference sequence). DNA for the CDR3: TGTGCCTGGAGCGGGGGGCACGGCGAGCAGTACTTC. Translation: CAWSGGHGEQYF.

V usage is TRBV6-6 and J usage is TRBJ2-2; 9 bases map to TRBD1. The CDR3 has 15 residues. Germline CDR1 reads MNHNY; CDR2 reads SVGAGI (reference sequence). The J segment lost 6 bases and the V segment lost 0 bases, leaving 2 bases of the junction unmatched. CDR3 DNA: TGTGCCAGCAGTTACTCGAGACAGGGGGCCGGGGAGCTGTTTTTT. Translation gives CASSYSRQGAGELFF.

The chain couples TRBV7-2 to TRBJ1-4, with D tentatively TRBD1 (5 bases). CDR3 length equals 14 residues. CDR1 is SGHTA and CDR2 is FQGNSA in the germline V gene. Trimming cost V 1 base and J 7 bases, with 10 bases left between them. The CDR3 is CASSLGSGREKLFF. The CDR3 DNA follows: TGTGCCAGCAGCTTAGGATCAGGGCGTGAAAAACTGTTTTTT.

V is TRBV7-9 and J is TRBJ1-5; tentative D call: TRBD1 (5 bases). The V gene's germline CDR1 is SEHNR and CDR2 FQNEAQ (reference sequence). V was shortened by 3 bases and J by 7 bases, with 7 bases between the two germline ends. The CDR3 spans 12 residues. The CDR3 DNA follows: TGTGCCAGCAGCTTTGGGGCGCAGCCCCAGCATTTT. Translated: CASSFGAQPQHF.